This T cell receptor beta chain appears in the sequencing data of a study of T-cell memory formation after mild COVID-19. Looking at the study overall: There were largely donor-specific TCR clusters.

MiXCR was run by TCRdb on the 5' RACE reads, yielding one entry per CDR3 protein. The sample contains about 610,000 distinct CDR3 sequences, approximately 15% of which appear only once. Trimming took 0 bases from V and 7 from J; bases not matched to a gene: 3. The CDR3 has 15 residues. The germline V gene encodes CDR1 SGHRS and CDR2 YFSETQ. Of note for this clonotype: The antigen is unknown.

Study-level findings and limits: The study detected some responding clones in pre-infection memory, suggesting cross-reactive memory joined.

The chain links TRBV5-1 to TRBJ1-6, with 8 bases that match TRBD1. The clonotype comes from an adult woman who had mild COVID-19 (a few samples of this study predate the infection). Cell type and time point are not known. The specimen was PBMCs or a T cell subset sorted from them (not recorded which). Here the CDR3 reads CASSLGTGKNSPLHF. The CDR3 DNA follows: TGCGCCAGCAGCTTGGGGACAGGGAAAAATTCACCCCTCCACTTT.